Presented here are 5 T cell receptor beta chains from one specimen sequenced in a study of T cells in localized non-small cell lung cancer. Clones were sequenced by immunoSEQ multiplex PCR, and TCRdb holds only the in-frame ones, with some missing. The profile covers about 11,000 clones, with roughly 82% appearing a single time and roughly a fifth taken by the ten largest. The sequencing used peripheral blood mononuclear cells, collected before any cancer treatment. The receptors stem from a female donor aged 60 or older with stage II lung adenocarcinoma.

The rearrangement links TRBV15 to TRBJ2-1; D is ambiguous. The CDR3 contains 15 residues. V lost 2 bases and J lost 7, with 15 bases in between. Germline CDR1 and CDR2: LNHNV and YYDKDF (reference sequence). The CDR3 loop reads CATSRSTLSGNEQFF. CDR3 sequence (DNA): TGTGCCACCAGCAGATCGACTCTTTCGGGTAATGAGCAGTTCTTC.

The chain carries TRBV30 and TRBJ1-4, with D possibly TRBD1 on 6 matching bases. Germline values: CDR1 GTSNPN, CDR2 SVGIG (reference sequence). The CDR3 sequence is 14 residues long. Trimming cost V 2 bases and J 3 bases, with 10 bases left between them. The CDR3 DNA reads TGTGCCTGGAGTCCTAGGGGGTCTAATGAAAAACTGTTTTTT. Translating it yields CAWSPRGSNEKLFF.

As for this clone: The missing conserved phenylalanine or tryptophan at the end of this CDR3 makes a read error likely. CDR3: CASSLEQGSEAFL. In DNA form, the CDR3 reads TGTGCCAGCAGTCTAGAACAGGGGTCAGAAGCTTTCCTT. The V call is TRBV6-1, the J call TRBJ1-1, with 7 bases aligning to TRBD1. The CDR3 is made up of 13 amino acids. Germline lookup yields CDR1 MNHNS and CDR2 SASEGT. The junction had 8 bases not matched to a gene; V was cut back by 5 bases and J by 8 bases.

J is TRBJ1-2 and V is TRBV6-6; no firm D call. CDR1 is MNHNY, CDR2 SVGAGI, per germline (reference sequence). The V gene lost 5 bases and the J gene lost 2 bases, with 9 bases spanning the gap. The CDR3 extends over 13 amino acids. CDR3 sequence: CASSPGHNYGYTF. CDR3 bases: TGTGCCAGCAGTCCCGGGCACAACTATGGCTACACCTTC.

This clone was counted a single time. This chain links TRBV4-2 with TRBJ2-1; D possibly uses TRBD1 or TRBD2 (5 bases each). The CDR3 length is 15 residues. Trimming pared 5 bases from V and 2 bases from J, leaving 13 bases between. Germline V gene lookup returns CDR1 LGHNA and CDR2 YNFKEQ. CDR3 residues: CASSVRGLTYNEQFF. In DNA, the CDR3 is TGTGCCAGCAGCGTCCGGGGCTTAACCTACAATGAGCAGTTCTTC.